These 2 T cell receptor beta chains came from one sample sequenced in a study of CD8+CD57+ T cells in acquired aplastic anemia. The use of genomic DNA as template underpinned the TCR beta VDJ and CDR3 profiling. MiXCR, applied by TCRdb to the reads, yields one record per CDR3 protein. The table includes approximately 180,000 distinct CDR3 sequences, around 48% detected once. Sequencing involved patients with CD8+CD57+ cell expansion previously shown by flow cytometry. Sequenced sample: sorted CD4+, CD8+, or CD8+CD57+ T cells (not recorded which) from PBMCs. The receptor source for this set is a human donor with aplastic anemia.

This clonotype was recorded at least ten times. V usage is TRBV29-1 and J usage is TRBJ2-1, with D possibly matching TRBD1 (6 bases). This CDR3 contains 14 residues. The ends were cut back, 3 bases at V and 0 bases at J, with 9 bases in the middle. Per germline, CDR1 SQVTM and CDR2 ANQGSEA. The CDR3 coding sequence is TGCAGCGTTGATAAAGGGGGCTCCTACAATGAGCAGTTCTTC. Translated: CSVDKGGSYNEQFF.

The chain joins TRBV15 to TRBJ2-5; 9 bases fit TRBD2. The ends lost 5 bases at V and 4 bases at J; junction bases unmatched: 8. The CDR3 runs 15 residues. Looked up from germline, CDR1 is LNHNV and CDR2 is YYDKDF (reference sequence). CDR3 sequence: CATSGGGAGGETQYF. CDR3 sequence (DNA): TGTGCCACCAGCGGCGGGGGGGCCGGTGGAGAGACCCAGTACTTC.